Presented here are 24 T cell receptor beta chains from one specimen sequenced in a study of Tregs in tolerant kidney transplant recipients. Profiled with immunoSEQ multiplex PCR; TCRdb holds only in-frame clones, not every one. This listing includes more than 30,000 clones. Here the sequenced sample was CD8+ T cells from blood, taken before the transplant. The receptors derive from a human donor who received a combined kidney and bone marrow transplant.

The CDR3 spells CASSLQGVYEQYF. The CDR3 DNA, read in part, is TGTGCCAGCAGCCTCCAGGGGGTATACGAG. The chain uses TRBV7-9 and TRBJ2-7; TRBD1 matches at 7 bases. The read is 3 residues too short to cover the CDR3 end, so that end is filled in from the germline J gene. Trimming removed 5 bases from V and 4 bases from J; junction bases left unmatched: 5. CDR3 size: 13 residues. Germline V gene lookup returns CDR1 SEHNR and CDR2 FQNEAQ (reference sequence). Full variable domain (rest looked up from reference TRBV7-9 and TRBJ2-7): DTGVSQNPRHKITKRGQNVTFRCDPISEHNRLYWYRQTLGQGPEFLTYFQNEAQLEKSRLLSDRFSAERPKGSFSTLEIQRTEQGDSAMYLCASSLQGVYEQYFGPGTRLTVT.

On this clone itself: The observed sequence ends 3 residues before the CDR3 terminus, with the missing tail filled in from the germline J gene. This chain uses TRBV5-1 with TRBJ2-7; D perhaps matches TRBD2 (6 bases). This CDR3 contains 15 residues. Germline V gene sequence: CDR1 SGHRS, CDR2 YFSETQ. Between the trimmed V and J ends, which lost 2 bases and 5 bases, there was a span of 17 bases. The sequenced part of the CDR3 DNA is TGCGCCAGCAGCTTCATATCCGGGACTTATAACGAG. Translating gives CASSFISGTYNE. The entire CDR3 reads CASSFISGTYNEQYF.

For this clone: The CDR3 end is not reached by the read, which stops 3 residues before it; the germline J gene fills it in. The chain is built from TRBV19 and TRBJ2-1, with 8 bases fitting TRBD1. Germline CDR1 is LNHDA and CDR2 is SQIVND (reference sequence). The length of the CDR3 is 15 residues. Trimming took 3 bases from V and 6 from J; bases not matched to a gene: 7. Partial CDR3 DNA: TGTGCCAGTAGTATCTGGTTGGGACAGGCCAATGAG. Translating it yields CASSIWLGQANE. The full CDR3 protein reads CASSIWLGQANEQFF.

Remarks on this clone: The sequenced fragment ends 3 residues before the CDR3 boundary, so the rest is inferred from the germline J gene. Other DNA sequences from this sample encode an identical CDR3 as well. The chain recombines TRBV5-4 with TRBJ1-1; 10 positions agree with TRBD1. This CDR3 is 14 amino acids long. Looked up from germline, CDR1 is SGHNT and CDR2 is YYREEE (reference sequence). Partial CDR3 DNA: TGTGCCAGCAGCCCAAGGACAGGGGGTACCGAA. It encodes CASSPRTGGTE. The complete CDR3 protein is CASSPRTGGTEAFF. The whole variable domain, remainder taken from reference TRBV5-4 and TRBJ1-1, is ETGVTQSPTHLIKTRGQQVTLRCSSQSGHNTVSWYQQALGQGPQFIFQYYREEENGRGNFPPRFSGLQFPNYSSELNVNALELDDSALYLCASSPRTGGTEAFFGQGTRLTVV.

In regard to this clone: The CDR3 end falls 3 residues outside the read, so it is completed with the germline J gene. V usage is TRBV23-1 and J usage is TRBJ2-3, with 11 bases aligning to TRBD2. TRBV23-1 is an ORF, with its function uncertain. Losses at the gene ends were 3 bases for V and 2 bases for J; bases not matched to a gene: 16. The CDR3 has 20 residues. The CDR3 reads CASSHLGKTGTSGPTDTQYF. The CDR3 bases that were read are TGCGCCAGCAGTCATCTCGGGAAGACCGGGACTAGCGGACCCACAGATACG.

A remark on this clone: From the germline J gene comes the end of the CDR3, since the read stops 3 residues before it. This chain links TRBV19 with TRBJ1-5, with a tentative D call TRBD1 (6 bases). Trimming took off 3 bases at V and 8 bases at J, with 20 bases between the two ends. The CDR3 consists of 16 residues. The V gene's germline CDR1 is LNHDA and CDR2 SQIVND (reference sequence). The CDR3 protein is CASSILQGREAEPQHF. The sequenced CDR3 bases are TGTGCCAGTAGTATTCTTCAGGGGAGGGAGGCTGAGCCC. Filled out from reference TRBV19 and TRBJ1-5, the complete variable domain reads DGGITQSPKYLFRKEGQNVTLSCEQNLNHDAMYWYRQDPGQGLRLIYYSQIVNDFQKGDIAEGYSVSREKKESFPLTVTSAQKNPTAFYLCASSILQGREAEPQHFGDGTRLSIL.

The CDR3 region is CASSEQGYYEQYF. The DNA read from the CDR3 is TGTGCCAGCAGCGAACAGGGTTACTACGAG. The rearrangement uses TRBV14 and TRBJ2-7; D possibly corresponds to TRBD1 (6 bases). The read is 3 residues too short to cover the CDR3 end, so that end is filled in from the germline J gene. Trimming took off 5 bases at V and 3 bases at J, with 11 bases between the two ends. This CDR3 region has 13 residues. Germline CDR1 and CDR2: SGHDN and FVKESK.

As to this clone: The read gets to within 3 residues of the CDR3 end, and the germline J gene fills in the rest. The rearrangement uses TRBV13 and TRBJ2-7; TRBD1 might be the D (6 bases). In germline, CDR1 is PRHDT, CDR2 FYEKMQ (reference sequence). The ends were cut back, 5 bases at V and 2 bases at J, with 16 bases in the middle. This CDR3 is 15 amino acids long. The CDR3 sequence: CASSLDRDNPYEQYF. The part of the CDR3 DNA that was read is TGTGCCAGCAGCCTGGACCGGGACAACCCCTACGAG. The variable domain in full, with the rest retrieved from reference TRBV13 and TRBJ2-7, is AAGVIQSPRHLIKEKRETATLKCYPIPRHDTVYWYQQGPGQDPQFLISFYEKMQSDKGSIPDRFSAQQFSDYHSELNMSSLELGDSALYFCASSLDRDNPYEQYFGPGTRLTVT.

A note on this clone: The read stops 3 residues short of the end of the CDR3; the missing end is completed from the germline J gene. The V call is TRBV4-1, the J call TRBJ2-7, with D maybe TRBD2 (5 bases). This CDR3 contains 14 residues. CDR1 is MGHRA, CDR2 YSYEKL, per germline. With 0 bases removed from V and 6 bases from J, the gap between germline ends came to 12 bases. CDR3 amino acids: CASSQEGLRVEQYF. Incomplete CDR3 DNA: TGCGCCAGCAGCCAAGAAGGTTTGCGGGTCGAG.

Comment on this clone: The sequence runs out 3 residues before the end of the CDR3; the remainder is reconstructed from the germline J gene. This chain connects TRBV29-1 to TRBJ2-7; perhaps TRBD1 as D (6 bases). The CDR3 has 14 amino acids. Germline CDR1 SQVTM, CDR2 ANQGSEA. V lost 0 bases and J lost 3, with 12 bases in between. The CDR3 here is CSVEDSTGNYEQYF. The part of the CDR3 DNA that was read is TGCAGCGTTGAAGATTCAACAGGGAACTACGAG.

In the case of this clone: The CDR3 end falls 3 residues outside the read, so it is completed with the germline J gene. The chain joins TRBV4-2 to TRBJ2-1, with unresolved D. Trimming stripped 3 bases from V and 9 bases from J, with 24 bases between. The CDR3 covers 17 residues. From germline, CDR1 is LGHNA and CDR2 YNFKEQ. CDR3 DNA (partial): TGTGCCAGCAGCCATAAAGATAAGCGTCCCGAACCGGGTGAG. It is translated as CASSHKDKRPEPGE. From start to end, the CDR3 is CASSHKDKRPEPGEQFF.

As to this clone: Read data end 3 residues before the CDR3 end; the end is taken from the germline J gene. The chain links TRBV19 to TRBJ1-1, with D possibly matching TRBD1 (6 bases). V gave up 5 bases and J gave up 5 bases, with 12 bases separating them. This CDR3 has 13 residues. In germline, CDR1 is LNHDA, CDR2 SQIVND (reference sequence). The sequenced part of the CDR3 DNA is TGTGCCAGTAGTGTCACAGGGAGGACTGAA. This sequence encodes CASSVTGRTE. The entire CDR3 protein reads CASSVTGRTEAFF.

Turning to this clone: The sequenced fragment ends 3 residues before the CDR3 boundary, so the rest is inferred from the germline J gene. This chain links TRBV29-1 with TRBJ2-1, with D unresolved. The CDR3 runs 11 residues. CDR1 and CDR2 (germline): SQVTM, ANQGSEA. Trimming cost V 4 bases and J 9 bases, with 10 bases left between them. The CDR3 spells CSVATAGEQFF. The sequenced part of the CDR3 DNA is TGCAGCGTTGCGACTGCCGGTGAG.

In the case of this clone: The CDR3 end is not reached by the read, which stops 3 residues before it; the germline J gene fills it in. This sequence joins TRBV30 and TRBJ2-5; maybe TRBD1 (5 bases). Germline V gene data show CDR1 as GTSNPN and CDR2 as SVGIG (reference sequence). Trimming took 3 bases from V and 5 from J, leaving 10 bases between them. The CDR3 consists of 12 residues. The sequenced CDR3 bases are TGTGCCTGGAGGGACAAGAGGGAGACC. It specifies CAWRDKRET. In full, the CDR3 is CAWRDKRETQYF.

Worth noting for this clone: Read sequence stops 3 residues before the CDR3 end, and the germline J gene provides the missing end. The chain employs TRBV7-3 and TRBJ2-7; 9 bases line up with TRBD1. The CDR3 sequence is 17 residues long. V dropped 5 bases and J dropped 3; count of bases not matched to a gene: 14. In germline, CDR1 is SGHTA, CDR2 FQGTGA. The CDR3 DNA, read in part, is TGTGCCAGCAGCCCACTCCGTCGACAGGGGGGTAACTACGAG. Amino acids: CASSPLRRQGGNYE. The full CDR3 reads CASSPLRRQGGNYEQYF.

Regarding this clone: Read data end 3 residues before the CDR3 end; the end is taken from the germline J gene. This rearrangement joins TRBV30 to TRBJ1-1; 7 bases map to TRBD1. Trimming took 0 bases from V and 5 from J; bases not matched to a gene: 3. This CDR3 spans 13 amino acids. Germline assignment: CDR1 GTSNPN and CDR2 SVGIG (reference sequence). CDR3 region: CAWSVARGTEAFF. CDR3 DNA, as far as it was read: TGTGCCTGGAGTGTAGCCAGGGGGACTGAA.

CDR3 residues: CASMSQVLAGPHTGELFF. The sequenced CDR3 bases are TGTGCCAGCATGAGCCAGGTCCTAGCGGGGCCCCACACCGGGGAG. The genes are TRBV28 and TRBJ2-2, with 9 bases that match TRBD2. Sequencing ends 3 residues short of the CDR3 end; the germline J gene provides the rest. Trimming at V came to 7 bases and at J to 3 bases, leaving 15 bases not matched to a gene. Germline lookup yields CDR1 MDHEN and CDR2 SYDVKM. The CDR3 totals 18 residues.

Remarks on this clone: The observed sequence ends 3 residues before the CDR3 terminus, with the missing tail filled in from the germline J gene. The chain couples TRBV14 to TRBJ2-1; a possible D gene is TRBD2 (6 bases). V gave up 6 bases and J gave up 7 bases, with 13 bases separating them. The CDR3 is 13 amino acids. Germline loops: CDR1 SGHDN, CDR2 FVKESK. The CDR3 spells CASSLDRGNEQFF. The CDR3 DNA, read in part, is TGTGCCAGCAGTCTCGACCGGGGGAATGAG.

As concerns this clone: At one end the junction does not follow the germline gene, possibly because of a read error. The CDR3 sequence: CASSLTQTTDTQYF. The DNA read from the CDR3 is TGTGCTAGCAGTTTGACTCAAACAACAGATACG. The rearrangement joins TRBV7-7 to TRBJ2-3; D gene uncertain. The CDR3 end lies 3 residues beyond the end of the read and is filled in from the germline J gene. Per the germline V gene, CDR1 is SSHAT and CDR2 is FNYEAQ (reference sequence). The CDR3 totals 14 residues.

Remarks on this clone: The read ends 3 residues early relative to the CDR3; the germline J gene fills the gap. The rearrangement links TRBV5-6 to TRBJ2-7, with 9 bases that match TRBD2. CDR1 and CDR2 from the germline V gene are SGHDT and YYEEEE. There are 15 residues in the CDR3. V lost 3 bases, J lost 2 bases, and 6 bases stayed unmatched. Partial CDR3 DNA: TGTGCCAGCAGCTCCTTCCCTAGCGGGACCTACGAG. Amino acid sequence: CASSSFPSGTYE. The whole CDR3 is CASSSFPSGTYEQYF.

With respect to this clone: The read terminates 3 residues before the CDR3 end, so the remaining end is supplied by the germline J gene. The rearrangement joins TRBV28 to TRBJ2-7; the match to TRBD2 covers 13 bases. This CDR3 has 16 amino acids. The germline V gene encodes CDR1 MDHEN and CDR2 SYDVKM. V was clipped by 4 bases and J by 4 bases; unmatched bases: 7. The CDR3 sequence: CASSYATSGRTYEQYF. Partial CDR3 DNA: TGTGCCAGCAGTTATGCGACTAGCGGGAGGACTTACGAG.

About this clone itself: With the read ending 3 residues before the CDR3 end, the germline J gene is used to fill in that end. This chain joins TRBV19 and TRBJ2-1; 9 bases line up with TRBD1. The CDR3 has 13 amino acids. Germline values: CDR1 LNHDA, CDR2 SQIVND (reference sequence). V shed 7 bases and J 7 bases; nucleotides not matched to a gene: 5. CDR3 protein: CASTDRGLNEQFF. The sequenced CDR3 bases are TGTGCCAGTACCGACAGGGGGTTGAATGAG.

In regard to this clone: Read data end 3 residues before the CDR3 end; the end is taken from the germline J gene. The chain employs TRBV6-1 and TRBJ2-7; 7 positions agree with TRBD1. The CDR3 is made up of 13 amino acids. V was clipped by 2 bases and J by 3 bases; unmatched bases: 1. The V gene's germline CDR1 is MNHNS and CDR2 SASEGT. CDR3 bases read: TGTGCCAGCAGTGAAACAGGGGACTACGAG. Protein sequence: CASSETGDYE. The whole CDR3 protein is CASSETGDYEQYF.

CDR3 bases read: TGTGCCAGCAGCTTAGCGCCCGGGACTAGGCACGGGATTGAG. The encoded protein is CASSLAPGTRHGIE. The whole CDR3 is CASSLAPGTRHGIEQFF. The J gene is TRBJ2-1, the V gene TRBV7-8; 8 bases map to TRBD2. Coverage ceases 3 residues before the CDR3 finishes, and the germline J gene fills in the end. Looked up from germline, CDR1 is SGHVS and CDR2 is FQNEAQ. Germline trimming cut 0 bases from V and 9 bases from J; bases unmatched to any gene: 13. The CDR3 covers 17 residues.